This passage covers 27 T cell receptor beta chains from one sample sequenced in a study of post-analysis software for immune sequencing data (dated by TCRdb to 2015 to 2017). Antigens for these TCRs are unknown. Overall study outcomes, separate from this receptor: Significantly higher frequencies in patients than in controls were found for about five TRBV segments, including TRBV5-6, TRBV5-1 and TRBV20-1.

The library was made by PCR. The listed sequencing device is Illumina HiSeq 2500. To reduce PCR and sequencing biases, unique molecular identifiers were built into the TCR beta cDNA libraries. TCRdb passed the public sequencing reads through fastp at Q25 and MiXCR, retaining productive beta sequences. Entries are consolidated by CDR3 protein sequence, retaining the most common genes and DNA. Across this sample there are roughly 800,000 distinct CDR3 sequences, with roughly 50% seen only once. Together, the top ten hold roughly 4.9% of the sample. The sample taken for sequencing was blood. All receptors come from a girl between 10 and 17 years old with multiple sclerosis.

The V call is TRBV20-1, the J call TRBJ2-4; 11 bases align to TRBD2. Germline V gene data show CDR1 as DFQATT and CDR2 as SNEGSKA (reference sequence). Germline trimming cut 5 bases from V and 3 bases from J; bases unmatched to any gene: 6. CDR3 length equals 15 residues. CDR3 amino acids: CSAFIAGGDKNIQYF. In DNA, the CDR3 is TGCAGTGCTTTTATAGCGGGAGGGGACAAAAACATTCAGTACTTC.

The chain uses TRBV5-5 and TRBJ1-1; D remains ambiguous. V lost 0 bases and J lost 0, with 9 bases in between. CDR1 SGHKS and CDR2 YYEKEE come from the germline V gene (reference sequence). The CDR3 spans 15 residues. Here the CDR3 reads CASSLATGLNTEAFF. CDR3 DNA sequence: TGTGCCAGCAGCTTGGCCACGGGGTTGAACACTGAAGCTTTCTTT.

The rearrangement uses TRBV19 and TRBJ1-2; no firm D call. V gave up 1 base and J gave up 8 bases, with 11 bases separating them. Germline values: CDR1 LNHDA, CDR2 SQIVND (reference sequence). The CDR3 is made up of 13 amino acids. CDR3 sequence: CASSIGNGYGYTF. The DNA for the CDR3 is TGTGCCAGTAGTATAGGGAACGGGTACGGCTACACCTTC.

This sequence joins TRBV12-3 or TRBV12-4 and TRBJ2-1, with 11 bases lining up with TRBD2. The CDR3 has 15 residues. V gave up 3 bases and J gave up 7 bases; unmatched junction bases: 5. CDR3 region: CASSFAASGRNEQFF. CDR3 bases: TGTGCCAGCAGTTTCGCGGCTAGCGGGAGGAATGAGCAGTTCTTC.

The rearrangement joins TRBV11-2 to TRBJ1-6; D not resolved. Germline V gene data show CDR1 as SGHAT and CDR2 as FQNNGV. V lost 6 bases and J 10 bases, leaving 10 bases between the germline ends. The length of the CDR3 is 12 residues. CDR3 amino acids: CASRGPNSPLHF. The CDR3 DNA sequence: TGTGCCAGCAGAGGACCAAACTCACCCCTCCACTTT.

J is TRBJ2-1 and V is TRBV27; no reliable D call. This CDR3 comprises 15 residues. The germline V gene has CDR1 MNHEY and CDR2 SMNVEV (reference sequence). V lost 0 bases and J 4 bases, leaving 10 bases between the germline ends. CDR3 DNA sequence: TGTGCCAGCAGTTTATCATGGTTAAGGTACAATGAGCAGTTCTTC. It yields the protein CASSLSWLRYNEQFF.

This clonotype was detected only a few times. J is TRBJ2-5 and V is TRBV29-1; 7 bases are a match to TRBD2. Germline CDR1 is SQVTM and CDR2 is ANQGSEA. The CDR3 is made up of 15 amino acids. After removal of 3 bases from V and 11 bases from J, the junction contained 18 bases not matched to a gene. As DNA, the CDR3 is TGCAGCGTTGAGTCCCGCGGGAGACTGGTCAATGAGCAGTACTTC. Translating gives CSVESRGRLVNEQYF.

This clonotype has just a few counts. The chain is built from TRBV9 and TRBJ2-3, with 13 bases lining up with TRBD2. Germline V gives CDR1 SGDLS, CDR2 YYNGEE. V shed 4 bases and J 5 bases; nucleotides not matched to a gene: 13. CDR3 length equals 18 residues. CDR3 sequence: CASSFLSGLAGAEDTQYF. The CDR3 DNA reads as TGTGCCAGCAGCTTCCTTTCCGGACTAGCGGGAGCAGAAGATACGCAGTATTTT.

This clonotype was seen a few times. This chain joins TRBV10-3 and TRBJ1-6, with D unresolved. CDR3 length equals 14 residues. Trimming took off 6 bases at V and 0 bases at J, with 6 bases between the two ends. CDR1 and CDR2 (germline): ENHRY, SYGVKD. DNA for the CDR3: TGTGCCATCAGACAGAGCTCCTATAATTCACCCCTCCACTTT. Its protein is CAIRQSSYNSPLHF.

The genes are TRBV10-3 and TRBJ2-7; D may be TRBD1 or TRBD2 (5 bases each). The CDR3 covers 13 residues. Germline values: CDR1 ENHRY, CDR2 SYGVKD. V was pared by 6 bases and J by 7 bases, with 16 bases between. In DNA, the CDR3 is TGTGCCATCAGGGAAGGGACCGCCCATGAGCAGTACTTC. This translates into CAIREGTAHEQYF.

This clonotype occurred a few times. The CDR3, as DNA: TGCGCCAGCAGCTCGGAGGGCGGGAGGGCGTTCTTC. This translates into CASSSEGGRAFF. V is TRBV5-1 and J is TRBJ2-1; the match to TRBD2 covers 9 bases. The CDR3 covers 12 residues. CDR1 SGHRS and CDR2 YFSETQ come from the germline V gene. The V segment lost 3 bases and the J segment 15 bases; nucleotides outside the gene matches: 7.

Worth noting for this clonotype: Germline is not matched at one junction end, which may reflect a read error. CDR3 loop: CANSLTGSTDTQYF. The DNA for the CDR3 is TGTGCCAACAGTTTGACCGGGAGCACAGATACGCAGTATTTT. This rearrangement joins TRBV12-3 or TRBV12-4 to TRBJ2-3; D gene unclear. This CDR3 spans 14 amino acids.

This clonotype has more than one count but fewer than ten. V is TRBV15 and J is TRBJ2-5; the D gene is possibly TRBD2 (5 bases). V was trimmed by 1 base and J by 4 bases, leaving 7 bases between them. CDR1 LNHNV and CDR2 YYDKDF come from the germline V gene (reference sequence). This CDR3 spans 13 amino acids. For the CDR3, the DNA is TGTGCCACCAGCAGAGGGAGGACAGAGACCCAGTACTTC. The encoded protein is CATSRGRTETQYF.

The J gene is TRBJ1-4, the V gene TRBV29-1; 11 bases fit TRBD1. This CDR3 is 15 amino acids long. Germline V gives CDR1 SQVTM, CDR2 ANQGSEA. J was trimmed by 0 bases and V by 7 bases; bases with no gene match: 4. The CDR3 sequence is CSARDRGTTNEKLFF. The CDR3 coding sequence is TGCAGCGCACGGGACAGGGGGACAACTAATGAAAAACTGTTTTTT.

The chain links TRBV10-2 to TRBJ2-7; D uncertain. The germline V gene has CDR1 WSHSY and CDR2 SAAADI. CDR3 length: 11 amino acids. Trimming took off 6 bases at V and 5 bases at J, with 8 bases between the two ends. CDR3 amino acids: CASSQWDEQYF. Written as DNA, the CDR3 is TGCGCCAGCAGCCAATGGGACGAGCAGTACTTC.

The chain couples TRBV7-2 to TRBJ2-1; D is unresolved. Germline V gives CDR1 SGHTA, CDR2 FQGNSA. This CDR3 contains 13 residues. The germline V and J ends were trimmed by 3 bases and 9 bases, with 12 bases remaining between them. This CDR3 is CASSFPQMGEQFF. CDR3 DNA: TGTGCCAGCAGCTTCCCTCAGATGGGTGAGCAGTTCTTC.

The V and J genes are TRBV29-1 and TRBJ2-2, with D possibly matching TRBD1 (6 bases). V gave up 7 bases and J gave up 6 bases, with 15 bases separating them. This CDR3 has 13 amino acids. Looked up from germline, CDR1 is SQVTM and CDR2 is ANQGSEA. The CDR3 region is CSAGHIRAGELFF. DNA of the CDR3: TGCAGCGCGGGACACATCCGGGCCGGGGAGCTGTTTTTT.

The chain uses TRBV6-5 and TRBJ1-1, with a weak D call TRBD1 (5 bases). V dropped 4 bases and J dropped 5 bases, with 14 bases sitting between them. This CDR3 is built from 14 residues. The germline V gene has CDR1 MNHEY and CDR2 SVGAGI. This chain's CDR3 is CASSLFWGETEAFF. Here the CDR3 DNA reads TGTGCCAGCAGTTTGTTTTGGGGGGAAACTGAAGCTTTCTTT.

The table lists this clonotype with a few counts. The DNA for the CDR3 is TGCAGCGTCGGAGGGGGTAAGGACACTGAAGCTTTCTTT. Translated, it gives CSVGGGKDTEAFF. The V and J genes are TRBV29-1 and TRBJ1-1, with D maybe TRBD1 (6 bases). The germline CDR1 and CDR2 sequences are SQVTM and ANQGSEA. The CDR3 spans 13 residues. V lost 6 bases and J 3 bases, leaving 14 bases between the germline ends.

V gene TRBV28 combines with J gene TRBJ2-1, with 13 bases fitting TRBD2. The CDR3 extends over 15 amino acids. Germline V gene lookup returns CDR1 MDHEN and CDR2 SYDVKM. The trim removed 6 bases at V and 8 bases at J, leaving 7 bases unmatched. This CDR3 is CASSATSGRVHEQFF. The CDR3 DNA sequence: TGTGCCAGCAGCGCAACTAGCGGGAGGGTGCATGAGCAGTTCTTC.

This clonotype was counted a single time. The chain is built from TRBV5-1 and TRBJ1-1, with 7 positions matching TRBD1. Unmatched junction bases numbered 16, after V lost 4 bases and J lost 1 base. The CDR3 runs to 18 residues. Germline loops: CDR1 SGHRS, CDR2 YFSETQ. The CDR3 reads CASSPRQGPIPGNTEAFF. CDR3 bases: TGCGCCAGCAGCCCCCGACAGGGTCCCATCCCTGGGAACACTGAAGCTTTCTTT.

This clonotype was seen a few times. The chain joins TRBV29-1 to TRBJ2-6; no firm D call. The CDR3 runs 13 residues. The V and J ends lost 5 bases and 0 bases respectively, with 5 bases between them. Germline CDR1 and CDR2: SQVTM and ANQGSEA. The DNA of the CDR3 is TGCAGCGTTTGGAGCTCTGGGGCCAACGTCCTGACTTTC. Amino acid sequence: CSVWSSGANVLTF.

This clonotype has a count of ten or more. The chain recombines TRBV12-3 or TRBV12-4 with TRBJ1-1; D may be TRBD1 (6 bases). The CDR3 length is 14 residues. V gave up 7 bases and J gave up 3 bases, with 15 bases separating them. CDR3 sequence reads: CASTVDSLDTEAFF. CDR3 DNA: TGTGCCAGCACCGTGGACAGTCTGGACACTGAAGCTTTCTTT.

A note on this clonotype: The junction does not match germline at one end; this may be a read error. This chain joins TRBV7-6 and TRBJ2-7, with TRBD2 matching over 8 bases. The CDR3 is made up of 14 amino acids. The germline V gene encodes CDR1 SGHVS and CDR2 FNYEAQ. The CDR3 region has the DNA TGTGCCTGCAGCAAAAGCGGGAGTCCCTACGAGCAGTACTTC. This sequence encodes CACSKSGSPYEQYF.

This clonotype was seen a few times. The chain is built from TRBV6-1 and TRBJ2-3; D is undetermined. This CDR3 has 14 amino acids. With 3 bases removed from V and 6 bases from J, the gap between germline ends came to 13 bases. Germline-derived CDR1 and CDR2 are MNHNS and SASEGT. Here the CDR3 DNA reads TGTGCCAGCAGTGAGACCGGACGCCCGGATACGCAGTATTTT. It codes for CASSETGRPDTQYF.

Only a few counts were recorded for this clonotype. This chain joins TRBV25-1 and TRBJ2-1, with D maybe TRBD1 (6 bases). Per the germline V gene, CDR1 is MGHDK and CDR2 is SYGVNS. CDR3 size: 16 residues. V lost 4 bases and J 6 bases, leaving 19 bases between the germline ends. The CDR3 here is CASSAPGVWRPNEQFF. The CDR3 DNA sequence: TGTGCCAGCAGTGCTCCAGGGGTGTGGCGACCCAATGAGCAGTTCTTC.

This clonotype was recorded a few times. An end of the junction differs from the germline gene, which may be a read error. The chain uses TRBV2 and TRBJ2-7; 9 nucleotides agree with TRBD1. The J call may be incorrect, as the DNA end agrees better with TRBJ2-4. This CDR3 has 15 amino acids. CDR1 and CDR2 (germline): SNHLY, FYNNEI. CDR3 nucleotide sequence: TGTTCCAGCAGTATAGAGACAGGGGGGAGAAACATTCAGTACTTC. It specifies CSSSIETGGRNIQYF.